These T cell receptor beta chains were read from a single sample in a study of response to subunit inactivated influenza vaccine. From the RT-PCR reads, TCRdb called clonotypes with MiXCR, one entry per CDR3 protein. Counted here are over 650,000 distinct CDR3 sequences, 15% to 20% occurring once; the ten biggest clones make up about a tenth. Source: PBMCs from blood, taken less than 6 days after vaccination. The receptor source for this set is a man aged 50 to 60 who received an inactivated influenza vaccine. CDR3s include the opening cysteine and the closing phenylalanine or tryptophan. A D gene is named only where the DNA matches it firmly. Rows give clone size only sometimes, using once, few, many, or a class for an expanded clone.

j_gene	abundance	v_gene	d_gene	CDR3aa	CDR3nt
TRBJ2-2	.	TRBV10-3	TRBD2	CAISDTSGGRLGELFF	TGTGCCATCAGTGACACTAGCGGGGGGCGACTCGGGGAGCTGTTTTTT
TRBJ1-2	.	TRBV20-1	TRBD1	CSARDLSVGGQGGGYTF	TGCAGTGCTAGAGATCTAAGCGTAGGGGGCCAGGGAGGCGGCTACACCTTC
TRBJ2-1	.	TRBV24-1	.	CATSDFGGTGREAYNEQFF	TGTGCCACCAGTGATTTCGGAGGTACAGGGAGGGAGGCCTACAATGAGCAGTTCTTC
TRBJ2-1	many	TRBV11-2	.	CASSPGYEQFF	TGTGCCAGCAGCCCCGGGTATGAGCAGTTCTTC
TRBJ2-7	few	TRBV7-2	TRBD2	CASSIPTSGGLYEQYF	TGTGCCAGCAGCATACCGACTAGCGGGGGGCTTTACGAGCAGTACTTC
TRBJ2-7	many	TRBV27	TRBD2	CASSPTTSGNEQYF	TGTGCCAGCAGTCCGACGACTAGCGGGAACGAGCAGTACTTC
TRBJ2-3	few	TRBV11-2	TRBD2	CASRVGGQRGHTDTQYF	TGTGCCAGCAGGGTAGGCGGGCAGCGGGGCCACACAGATACGCAGTATTTT
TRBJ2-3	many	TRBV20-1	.	CSAESGEGADTQYF	TGCAGTGCTGAGAGCGGAGAAGGGGCAGATACGCAGTATTTT
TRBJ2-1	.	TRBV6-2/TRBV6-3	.	CASSSDIHNEQFF	TGTGCCAGCAGTTCCGACATTCACAATGAGCAGTTCTTC
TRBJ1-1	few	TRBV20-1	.	CSARSSHTEAFF	TGCAGTGCTAGATCTTCGCACACTGAAGCTTTCTTT
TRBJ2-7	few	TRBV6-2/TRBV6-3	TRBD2	CASSYAREVPYEQYF	TGTGCCAGCAGTTACGCACGGGAGGTTCCCTACGAGCAGTACTTC
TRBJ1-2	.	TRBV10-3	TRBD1	CAISIEYLGQGPNYGYTF	TGTGCCATCAGTATTGAATACCTGGGACAGGGACCCAACTATGGCTACACCTTC
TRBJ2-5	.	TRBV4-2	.	CASSQGVGADGTQYF	TGTGCCAGCAGCCAGGGGGTCGGGGCGGACGGGACCCAGTACTTC
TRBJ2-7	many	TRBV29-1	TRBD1	CSVEGPGTGVLYEQYF	TGCAGCGTTGAAGGCCCCGGGACAGGGGTATTATACGAGCAGTACTTC
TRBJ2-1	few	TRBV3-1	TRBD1	CASSPWDSWDEQFF	TGTGCCAGCAGCCCATGGGACAGTTGGGATGAGCAGTTCTTC
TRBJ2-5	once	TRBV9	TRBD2	CASSSGLAGESETQYF	TGTGCCAGCAGCTCAGGACTAGCGGGAGAGTCAGAGACCCAGTACTTC
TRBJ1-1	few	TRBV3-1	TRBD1	CASSQATGAMNTEAFF	TGTGCCAGCAGCCAGGCCACAGGGGCTATGAACACTGAAGCTTTCTTT
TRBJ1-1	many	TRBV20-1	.	CSASRGHTEAFF	TGCAGTGCTAGCAGGGGACACACTGAAGCTTTCTTT
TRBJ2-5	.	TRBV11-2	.	CASSLEDGPSLGETQYF	TGTGCCAGCAGCTTAGAAGACGGGCCGTCGTTAGGGGAGACCCAGTACTTC
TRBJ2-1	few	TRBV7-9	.	CASSLVPAANEQFF	TGTGCCAGCAGCTTAGTTCCAGCGGCCAATGAGCAGTTCTTC
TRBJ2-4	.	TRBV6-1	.	CASKPGTKNIQYF	TGTGCCAGCAAGCCAGGGACCAAAAACATTCAGTACTTC
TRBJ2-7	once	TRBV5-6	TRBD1	CASSVIPGQVYEQYF	TGTGCCAGCAGCGTAATTCCGGGACAGGTCTACGAGCAGTACTTC
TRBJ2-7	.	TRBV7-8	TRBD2	CASSWTSGIPYEQYF	TGTGCCAGCAGCTGGACTAGCGGAATACCCTACGAGCAGTACTTC
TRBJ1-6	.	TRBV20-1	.	CSARYDVQGLRNSPLHF	TGCAGTGCTAGATACGACGTTCAGGGGCTTCGGAATTCACCCCTCCACTTT
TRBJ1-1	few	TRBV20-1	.	CSARESLRQAFF	TGCAGTGCTAGAGAATCACTCCGACAAGCTTTCTTT
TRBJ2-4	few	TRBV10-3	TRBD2	CAISSSRAGGQNIQYF	TGTGCCATCAGCTCCTCCAGGGCGGGAGGGCAAAACATTCAGTACTTC
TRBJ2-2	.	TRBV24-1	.	CATSPPTGGGRTGELFF	TGTGCCACCAGTCCCCCCACAGGTGGGGGCAGAACCGGGGAGCTGTTTTTT
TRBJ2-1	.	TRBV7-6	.	CASSLLSAPSYNEQFF	TGTGCCAGCAGCTTGCTAAGCGCACCTTCCTACAATGAGCAGTTCTTC
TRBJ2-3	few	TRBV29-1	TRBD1	CSVEKFGTGPDTQYF	TGCAGCGTTGAAAAGTTCGGGACAGGGCCAGATACGCAGTATTTT